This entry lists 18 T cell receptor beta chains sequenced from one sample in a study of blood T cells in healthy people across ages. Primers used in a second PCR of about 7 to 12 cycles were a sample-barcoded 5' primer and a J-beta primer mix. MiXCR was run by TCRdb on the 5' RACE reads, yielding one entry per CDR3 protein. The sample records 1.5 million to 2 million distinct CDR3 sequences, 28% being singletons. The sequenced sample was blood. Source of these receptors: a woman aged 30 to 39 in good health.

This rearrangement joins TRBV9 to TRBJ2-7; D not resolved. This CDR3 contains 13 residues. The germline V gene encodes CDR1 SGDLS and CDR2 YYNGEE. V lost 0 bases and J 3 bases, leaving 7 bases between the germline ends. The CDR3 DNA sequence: TGTGCCAGCAGCGTAGATCCCTGCTACGAGCAGTACTTC. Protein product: CASSVDPCYEQYF.

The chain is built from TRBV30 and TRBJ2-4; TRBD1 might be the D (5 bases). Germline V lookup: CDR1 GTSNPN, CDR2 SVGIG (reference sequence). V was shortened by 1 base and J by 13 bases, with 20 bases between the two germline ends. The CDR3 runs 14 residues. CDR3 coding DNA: TGTGCCTGGAGTGCTCAGGGAAGAGAGGCGGTGCAGTACTTC. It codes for CAWSAQGREAVQYF.

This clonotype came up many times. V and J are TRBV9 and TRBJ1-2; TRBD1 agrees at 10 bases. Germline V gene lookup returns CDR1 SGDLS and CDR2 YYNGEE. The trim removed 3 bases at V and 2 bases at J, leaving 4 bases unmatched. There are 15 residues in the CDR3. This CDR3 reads CASSGQGARNYGYTF. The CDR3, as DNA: TGTGCCAGCAGCGGACAGGGGGCGCGCAACTATGGCTACACCTTC.

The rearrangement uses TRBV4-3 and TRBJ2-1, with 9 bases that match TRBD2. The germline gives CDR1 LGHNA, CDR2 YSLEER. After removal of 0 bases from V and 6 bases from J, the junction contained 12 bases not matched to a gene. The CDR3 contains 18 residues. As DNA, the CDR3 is TGCGCCAGCAGCCAAGACTACCTAAAGCGGGAGGATGGCAATGAGCAGTTCTTC. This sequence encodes CASSQDYLKREDGNEQFF.

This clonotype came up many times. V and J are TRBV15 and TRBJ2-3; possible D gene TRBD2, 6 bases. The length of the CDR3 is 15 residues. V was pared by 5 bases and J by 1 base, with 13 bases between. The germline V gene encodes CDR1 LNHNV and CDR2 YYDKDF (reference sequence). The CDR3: CATSGGTPGTDTQYF. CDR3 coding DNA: TGTGCCACCAGCGGAGGGACCCCCGGCACAGATACGCAGTATTTT.

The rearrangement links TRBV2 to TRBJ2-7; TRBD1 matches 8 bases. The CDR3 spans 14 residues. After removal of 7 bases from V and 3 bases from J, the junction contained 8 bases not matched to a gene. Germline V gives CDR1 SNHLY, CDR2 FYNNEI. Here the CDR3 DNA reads TGTGCCAGCACAAGACGGACAGGGTTCTACGAGCAGTACTTC. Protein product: CASTRRTGFYEQYF.

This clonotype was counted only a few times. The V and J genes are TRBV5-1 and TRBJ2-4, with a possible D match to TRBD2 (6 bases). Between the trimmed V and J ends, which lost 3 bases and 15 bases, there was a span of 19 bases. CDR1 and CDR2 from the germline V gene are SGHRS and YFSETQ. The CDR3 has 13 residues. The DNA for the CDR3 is TGCGCCAGCAGCTCGGGACTCCCCAAGTGGCGGTACTTC. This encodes CASSSGLPKWRYF.

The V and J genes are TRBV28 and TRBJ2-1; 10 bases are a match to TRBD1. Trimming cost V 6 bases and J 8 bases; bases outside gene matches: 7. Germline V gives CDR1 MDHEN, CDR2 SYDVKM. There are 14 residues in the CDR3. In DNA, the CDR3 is TGTGCCAGCAGAGCCGGGACAGGGGTCGATGAGCAGTTCTTC. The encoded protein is CASRAGTGVDEQFF.

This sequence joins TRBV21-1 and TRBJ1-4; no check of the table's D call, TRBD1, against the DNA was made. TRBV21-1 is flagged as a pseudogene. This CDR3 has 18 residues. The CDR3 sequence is CASSKATPFQGEDEKLFF. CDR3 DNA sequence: TGTGCCAGCAGCAAAGCTACTCCTTTTCAGGGGGAGGATGAAAAACTGTTTTTT.

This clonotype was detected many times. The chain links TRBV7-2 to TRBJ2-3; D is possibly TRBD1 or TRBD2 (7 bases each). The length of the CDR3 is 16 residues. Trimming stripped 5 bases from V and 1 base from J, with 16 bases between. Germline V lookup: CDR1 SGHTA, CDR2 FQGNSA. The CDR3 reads CASSPQGGAGTDTQYF. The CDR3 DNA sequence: TGTGCCAGCAGCCCCCAGGGGGGGGCCGGCACAGATACGCAGTATTTT.

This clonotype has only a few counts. The CDR3 DNA reads as TGTGCCAGCTCACCCGGAGGGCCCCGCAGTAGCGCCCTGCCCCCCTACGAGCAGTACTTC. Protein sequence: CASSPGGPRSSALPPYEQYF. The chain couples TRBV18 to TRBJ2-7, with D perhaps matching TRBD2 (6 bases). Germline-derived CDR1 and CDR2 are KGHSH and LQKENI. The CDR3 contains 20 residues. V lost 3 bases and J lost 2, with 29 bases in between.

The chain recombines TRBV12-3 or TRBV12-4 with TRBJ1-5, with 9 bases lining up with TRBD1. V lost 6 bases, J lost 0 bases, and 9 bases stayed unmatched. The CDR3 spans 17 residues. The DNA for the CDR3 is TGTGCCAGCAGCCCCTTCGGGACAGGGTATAGCAATCAGCCCCAGCATTTT. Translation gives CASSPFGTGYSNQPQHF.

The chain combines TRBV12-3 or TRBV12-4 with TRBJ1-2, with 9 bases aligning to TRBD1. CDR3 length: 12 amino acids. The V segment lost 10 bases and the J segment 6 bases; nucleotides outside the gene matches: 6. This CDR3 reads CANRDRVHGYTF. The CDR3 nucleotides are TGTGCCAACAGGGACAGGGTCCATGGCTACACCTTC.

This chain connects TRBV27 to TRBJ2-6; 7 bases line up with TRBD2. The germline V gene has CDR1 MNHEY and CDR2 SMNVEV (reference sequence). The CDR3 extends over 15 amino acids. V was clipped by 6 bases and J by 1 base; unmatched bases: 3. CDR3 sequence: CASRGGGSGANVLTF. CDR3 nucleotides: TGTGCCAGCAGGGGGGGGGGATCTGGGGCCAACGTCCTGACTTTC.

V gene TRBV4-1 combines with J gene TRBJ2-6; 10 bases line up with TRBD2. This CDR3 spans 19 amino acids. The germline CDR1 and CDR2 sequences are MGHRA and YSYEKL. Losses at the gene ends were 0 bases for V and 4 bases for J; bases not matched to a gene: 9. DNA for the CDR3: TGCGCCAGCAGCCAAGAGAAGAGCGGGGGGGCCGCCGGGGCCAACGTCCTGACTTTC. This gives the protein CASSQEKSGGAAGANVLTF.

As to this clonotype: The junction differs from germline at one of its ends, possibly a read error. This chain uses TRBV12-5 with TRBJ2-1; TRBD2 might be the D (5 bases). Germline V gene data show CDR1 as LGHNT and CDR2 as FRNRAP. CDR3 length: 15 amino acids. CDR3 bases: TGTGCTAGTGGTACACGGCCTAGCTCCCACAATGAGCAGTTCTTC. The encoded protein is CASGTRPSSHNEQFF.

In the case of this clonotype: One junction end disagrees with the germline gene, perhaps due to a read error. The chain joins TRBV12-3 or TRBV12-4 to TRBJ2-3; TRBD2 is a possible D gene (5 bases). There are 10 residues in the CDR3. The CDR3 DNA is TGTGCCAGCGGAGGAGATACGCGGTATTTT. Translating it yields CASGGDTRYF.

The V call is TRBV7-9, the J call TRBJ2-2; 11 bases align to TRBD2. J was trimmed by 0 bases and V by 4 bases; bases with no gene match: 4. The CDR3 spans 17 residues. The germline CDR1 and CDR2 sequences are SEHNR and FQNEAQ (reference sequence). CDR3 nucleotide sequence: TGTGCCAGCAGCTCTCTAGCGGGAGGCACGAACACCGGGGAGCTGTTTTTT. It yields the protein CASSSLAGGTNTGELFF. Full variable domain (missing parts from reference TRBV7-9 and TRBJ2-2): DTGVSQNPRHKITKRGQNVTFRCDPISEHNRLYWYRQTLGQGPEFLTYFQNEAQLEKSRLLSDRFSAERPKGSFSTLEIQRTEQGDSAMYLCASSSLAGGTNTGELFFGEGSRLTVL.